These 6 T cell receptor beta chains share one sample of origin, sequenced in a study of blood T cell repertoires in COVID-19. Measured with immunoSEQ multiplex PCR; TCRdb has only the in-frame clones, and not every one. The data hold some 42,000 clones, with approximately 85% observed a single time. Sequences were obtained from peripheral blood. The receptors stem from a human donor in a cohort sampled during active COVID-19.

This clone was picked up one time. The V gene is TRBV6-1, the J gene TRBJ2-6; D remains unclear. V was trimmed by 1 base and J by 0 bases, leaving 10 bases between them. Germline V CDR1 and CDR2: MNHNS, SASEGT. The CDR3 loop spans 17 amino acids. The CDR3 here is CASSEDLVSSGANVLTF. CDR3 coding DNA: TGTGCCAGCAGTGAAGATTTGGTTAGCTCTGGGGCCAACGTCCTGACTTTC.

The chain carries TRBV6-2 or TRBV6-3 and TRBJ1-2; D uncertain. CDR1 and CDR2 (germline): MNHEY, SVGEGT. The CDR3 extends over 13 amino acids. V gave up 2 bases and J gave up 7 bases, with 11 bases separating them. The CDR3 bases are TGTGCCAGCAGTTACGGGCGGGAGACTGGCTACACCTTC. Amino acids: CASSYGRETGYTF.

For the CDR3, the DNA is TGTGCCAGCTCACGGGACACGGGGTATAACACTGAAGCTTTCTTT. Its protein product is CASSRDTGYNTEAFF. This chain joins TRBV18 and TRBJ1-1; D is possibly TRBD1 (6 bases). Trimming stripped 4 bases from V and 2 bases from J, with 14 bases between. The CDR3 runs 15 residues. Germline loops: CDR1 KGHSH, CDR2 LQKENI. The variable domain in full, completed from reference TRBV18 and TRBJ1-1, reads NAGVMQNPRHLVRRRGQEARLRCSPMKGHSHVYWYRQLPEEGLKFMVYLQKENIIDESGMPKERFSAEFPKEGPSILRIQQVVRGDSAAYFCASSRDTGYNTEAFFGQGTRLTVV.

The chain is built from TRBV15 and TRBJ2-7, with 11 bases fitting TRBD2. The germline gives CDR1 LNHNV, CDR2 YYDKDF (reference sequence). The junction had 9 bases not matched to a gene; V was cut back by 3 bases and J by 2 bases. The CDR3 loop spans 17 amino acids. In DNA, the CDR3 is TGTGCCACCAGCAGTTATCGGGGACTAGCGGTGACCTACGAGCAGTACTTC. This codes for CATSSYRGLAVTYEQYF. The complete variable domain, with remaining parts taken from reference TRBV15 and TRBJ2-7, reads DAMVIQNPRYQVTQFGKPVTLSCSQTLNHNVMYWYQQKSSQAPKLLFHYYDKDFNNEADTPDNFQSRRPNTSFCFLDIRSPGLGDTAMYLCATSSYRGLAVTYEQYFGPGTRLTVT.

This clone was counted only a few times. The rearrangement joins TRBV10-3 to TRBJ2-5; the match to TRBD2 covers 9 bases. This CDR3 has 14 amino acids. V trimming: 7 bases; J trimming: 5 bases; junction bases outside the gene matches: 8. CDR1 is ENHRY and CDR2 is SYGVKD in the germline V gene. The CDR3 is CAIKVAGAGETQYF. The CDR3 DNA is TGTGCCATCAAAGTAGCGGGGGCAGGGGAGACCCAGTACTTC.

The chain links TRBV4-1 to TRBJ1-2; TRBD1 aligns across 9 bases. In germline, CDR1 is MGHRA, CDR2 YSYEKL. The J segment lost 0 bases and the V segment lost 1 base, leaving 9 bases of the junction unmatched. The CDR3 has 18 residues. The CDR3 protein is CASSQGAPTGGANYGYTF. CDR3 nucleotide sequence: TGCGCCAGCAGCCAAGGAGCTCCGACAGGGGGAGCTAACTATGGCTACACCTTC.